The present T cell receptor beta chain was sequenced within a study of shared clonotypes between healthy human individuals. Study results and caveats: Naive subsets generally had larger estimated richness than memory subsets.

Splitting of each subset's genomic DNA was done evenly across several immunoSEQ plates. The data were produced by immunoSEQ multiplex PCR, yet TCRdb's version contains in-frame clones alone and is incomplete. The top ten hold around 0.13% of the sample, which has roughly 2.4 million clones, approximately 94% seen once. Of note for this clone: Its cognate antigen is unknown.

There were no recent acute infections or vaccinations among the donors, who were healthy HIV-negative adults. Trimming took off 8 bases at V and 3 bases at J, with 10 bases between the two ends. This CDR3 is built from 13 residues. CDR1 is LNHDA, CDR2 SQIVND, per germline (reference sequence). The rearrangement uses TRBV19 and TRBJ1-4; D ambiguous. Sequenced material: naive CD4+ T cells sorted from blood. Sample subset: CD45RA+ positively selected. The source of this sequence is a man aged 18 to 30 in good health. The CDR3 loop reads CASSLMANEKLFF. The DNA of the CDR3 is TGTGCCAGTTCTCTAATGGCTAATGAAAAACTGTTTTTT.